The rows below give T cell receptor beta chains drawn from one sample of a study of cytomegalovirus exposure and HLA in healthy donors. Sequenced by immunoSEQ multiplex PCR; TCRdb stores in-frame clones only, minus some. Seen here are about 160,000 clones, roughly 80% observed once, and the top ten hold about 2%. The sample comprised PBMCs. These receptors came from a female donor in good health and CMV-seronegative. Each CDR3 is given with its conserved first and last residue. A D gene is named only where the DNA matches it firmly. Size is omitted from some rows. Given values are once, few, many or a class for expanded clones.

J gene,D gene,V gene,clone size,CDR3 protein,CDR3 DNA
TRBJ1-1,TRBD1,TRBV28,-,CASSYWDRIKNTEAFF,TGTGCCAGCAGCTACTGGGACAGAATCAAGAACACTGAAGCTTTCTTT
TRBJ2-7,TRBD2,TRBV4-1,-,CASSQQPSGRAYEQYF,TGCGCCAGCAGCCAGCAGCCTAGCGGGAGAGCCTACGAGCAGTACTTC
TRBJ2-7,-,TRBV6-5,-,CASSYSATRASYEQYF,TGTGCCAGCAGTTACTCGGCGACTAGGGCCTCCTACGAGCAGTACTTC
TRBJ1-1,TRBD1,TRBV29-1,-,CSVAGGTDRTEAFF,TGCAGCGTTGCAGGGGGGACAGACCGCACTGAAGCTTTCTTT
TRBJ2-5,TRBD2,TRBV5-1,-,CASSLGGIGTSGHQETQYF,TGCGCCAGCAGCTTAGGGGGGATCGGGACTAGCGGGCACCAAGAGACCCAGTACTTC
TRBJ1-3,TRBD1,TRBV4-1,-,CASSPGTGGFITIYF,TGCGCCAGCAGTCCCGGGACAGGGGGCTTTATCACCATATATTTT
TRBJ1-5,TRBD1,TRBV7-6,-,CASSQSTGGRGNQPQHF,TGTGCCAGCAGTCAATCCACAGGGGGAAGGGGCAATCAGCCCCAGCATTTT
TRBJ1-2,-,TRBV5-4,few,CASSLGGDRYGYTF,TGTGCCAGCAGCTTGGGGGGAGATCGCTATGGCTACACCTTC
TRBJ1-1,TRBD1,TRBV27,-,CASILGTGTNTEAFF,TGTGCCAGCATCCTCGGGACAGGGACGAACACTGAAGCTTTCTTT
TRBJ1-1,TRBD1,TRBV30,-,CAWSVTTGRTEAFF,TGTGCCTGGAGTGTAACGACAGGGAGGACTGAAGCTTTCTTT
TRBJ2-5,TRBD2,TRBV30,-,CAWRWGGGRETQYF,TGTGCCTGGAGGTGGGGCGGGGGACGAGAGACCCAGTACTTC